This T cell receptor (beta chain) was observed in a study of blood T cell repertoires in COVID-19. Study-wide background: Nucleic acid was either cDNA or gDNA, and it came from T cells, B-cell-depleted T cells, or PBMCs.

The CDR3 consists of 16 residues. Germline CDR1 SGHDN, CDR2 FVKESK. The trim removed 1 base at V and 2 bases at J, leaving 4 bases unmatched. Under the authors' procedure: Amplification with reference gene primers provided the estimates of nucleated cell counts. Produced via immunoSEQ multiplex PCR; TCRdb's table is partial and in-frame only. Clonal size and the V and J genes are those of that table, whereas D and trimming came from the DNA. Among approximately 88,000 clones, 80% were seen once, and the ten largest hold over 15%. This TCR came from a woman older than 75 with acute or convalescent COVID-19. V usage is TRBV14 and J usage is TRBJ2-1, with 8 bases fitting TRBD1. Material for sequencing was peripheral blood. The CDR3 coding sequence is TGTGCCAGCAGCCAAGGCTTGGGACAGGCCTACAATGAGCAGTTCTTC. This encodes CASSQGLGQAYNEQFF.